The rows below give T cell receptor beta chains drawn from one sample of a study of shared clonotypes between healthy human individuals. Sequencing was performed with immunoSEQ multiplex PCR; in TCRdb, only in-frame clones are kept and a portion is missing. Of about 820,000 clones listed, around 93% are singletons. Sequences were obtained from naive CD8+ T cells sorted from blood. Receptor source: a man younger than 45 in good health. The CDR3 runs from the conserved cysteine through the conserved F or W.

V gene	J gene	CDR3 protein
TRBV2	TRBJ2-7	CASRGDYEQYF
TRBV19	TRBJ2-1	CASSMVGGPVYEQFF
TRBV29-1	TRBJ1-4	CSVVTTGGPNEKLFF
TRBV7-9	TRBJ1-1	CANGSGGAEAFF
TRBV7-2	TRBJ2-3	CASGQGGRSDTQYF
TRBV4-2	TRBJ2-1	CASSQDSGLTKLF
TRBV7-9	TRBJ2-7	CASRPSSGGSYEQYF
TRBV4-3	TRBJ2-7	CASSLFSSGAYEQYF
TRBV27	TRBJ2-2	CASQQGSGELFF
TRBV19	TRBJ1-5	CASSIQGAQPQHF
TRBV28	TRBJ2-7	CASSLLASAYEQYF
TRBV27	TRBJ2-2	CASSLRVPGLAGETGELFF
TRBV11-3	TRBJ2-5	CASSLDRETQYF
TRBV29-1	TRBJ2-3	CSVEDVWAGKLTSTDTQYF
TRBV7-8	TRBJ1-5	CASSDDRRSLNQPQHF
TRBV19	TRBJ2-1	CASSIFSGQSYNEQFF
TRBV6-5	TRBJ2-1	CATVRVGLYNEQFF
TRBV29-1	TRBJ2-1	CSVGGRASGSYEQFF
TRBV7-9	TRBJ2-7	CASSPMGTVYEQYF
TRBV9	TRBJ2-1	CASSVGQEQFF
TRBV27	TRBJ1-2	CASRDRGPLYGYTF
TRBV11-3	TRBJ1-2	CASSLERDTNYGYTF
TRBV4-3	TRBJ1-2	CASSQDQVQAGYTF
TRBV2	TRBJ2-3	CASEAGSQGGTQYF
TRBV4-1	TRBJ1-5	CASSQDGTGENSNQPQHF
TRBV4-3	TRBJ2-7	CASSPTVTYEQYF
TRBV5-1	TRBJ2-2	CASGWPTSGGTGELFF
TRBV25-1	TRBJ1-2	CATSGGPLYGYTF
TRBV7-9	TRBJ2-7	CASSPPTGSSYEQYF
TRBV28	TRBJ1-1	CASSLGVATEAFF
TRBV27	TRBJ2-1	CASSRWGEQFF
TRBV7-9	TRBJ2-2	CASPSAAPIPGELFF
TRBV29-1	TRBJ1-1	CSVESNTEAFF
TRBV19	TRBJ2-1	CASTPAGSYNEQFF
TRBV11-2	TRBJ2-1	CASIRSLNNEQFF
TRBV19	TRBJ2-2	CASSITGLGTGELFF
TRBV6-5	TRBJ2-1	CASSWTGENNEQFF
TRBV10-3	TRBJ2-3	CAISDPGTRISGDTQYF
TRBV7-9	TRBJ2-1	CASRDRVIDEQFF
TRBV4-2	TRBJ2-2	CASSQNGELFF
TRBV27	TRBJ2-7	CASSYVGTSANYEQYF
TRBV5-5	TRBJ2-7	CASSYREIVLREQYF
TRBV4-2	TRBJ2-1	CASSQAVAGGMSWSYNEQFF
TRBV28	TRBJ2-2	CASSYRALTGELFF
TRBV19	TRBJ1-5	CASSMGQKDQPQHF
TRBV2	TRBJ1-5	CASSYDRGNQPQHF
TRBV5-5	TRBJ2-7	CASSARQGFSNEQYF
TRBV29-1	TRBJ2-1	CSVDESAGGEQFF
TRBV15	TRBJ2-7	CATSRGGDRNYEQYF